The rows below give T cell receptor beta chains drawn from one sample of a study of blood T cell repertoires in COVID-19. The protocol was immunoSEQ multiplex PCR, while the TCRdb copy is restricted to in-frame clones and leaves out a portion. Of around 72,000 clones in the sample, 82% were seen once. The sequenced sample was peripheral blood. The receptors derive from a human donor in a cohort sampled during active COVID-19. The CDR3 runs from the conserved cysteine through the conserved F or W.

cdr3_aa j_call v_call
CASSPWGEAGGTIYF TRBJ1-3 TRBV3-1/TRBV3-2
CASSTGVAYGYTF TRBJ1-2 TRBV12-3/TRBV12-4
CASSEGQGADTQYF TRBJ2-3 TRBV6-1
CASSLGPGQQDTQYF TRBJ2-3 TRBV5-1
CASSLDSSGNRNYGYTF TRBJ1-2 TRBV5-1
CASSEGGGTYEQYF TRBJ2-7 TRBV2
CASRGGQGSIADGYTF TRBJ1-2 TRBV5-4
CASSLSVTYEQYF TRBJ2-7 TRBV12-3/TRBV12-4
CASSSYRAGNTIYF TRBJ1-3 TRBV5-4
CSARAILEQYF TRBJ2-7 TRBV20-1
CASSVYGEAFF TRBJ1-1 TRBV2
CASSPRGSSNQPQHF TRBJ1-5 TRBV18
CASSQVGAYEQYF TRBJ2-7 TRBV14
CASSATSGGADTQYF TRBJ2-3 TRBV11-2
CASSQYPTEAFF TRBJ1-1 TRBV28
CASSQEGLAGNNEQFF TRBJ2-1 TRBV4-1
CASSARQGLSYEQYF TRBJ2-7 TRBV7-6
CASSMFGVLVGGYTF TRBJ1-2 TRBV23-1
CASSLTTGGTEAFF TRBJ1-1 TRBV5-1
CASSHPGGGGYTF TRBJ1-2 TRBV3-1/TRBV3-2
CASSQDRGIESEQFF TRBJ2-1 TRBV14
CASRPTGVEEQYF TRBJ2-7 TRBV7-8
CASSSPSGVTPLHF TRBJ1-6 TRBV7-2
CASSESTVFNQPQHF TRBJ1-5 TRBV6-1
CASGMQGLGNTIYF TRBJ1-3 TRBV12-5
CASSPWGLGEQYF TRBJ2-7 TRBV5-1
CASSQDTLGTAQETQYF TRBJ2-5 TRBV4-3
CASGGLAGGQPQHF TRBJ1-5 TRBV6-5
CASSYGQGTSEQYF TRBJ2-7 TRBV6-5
CASSYGRGAADTQYF TRBJ2-3 TRBV6-5
CASSQDTRGYTF TRBJ1-2 TRBV3-1/TRBV3-2
CASSQPAGVQETQYF TRBJ2-5 TRBV4-2
CASSLVGDTEAFF TRBJ1-1 TRBV12-3/TRBV12-4
CAWSVAGSYEQYF TRBJ2-7 TRBV30
CASSSGTSSYEQYF TRBJ2-7 TRBV5-1
CASSSLAGGETQYF TRBJ2-5 TRBV19
CASSSRLAGGKELFF TRBJ2-2 TRBV19
CASSLVADSNQPQHF TRBJ1-5 TRBV7-8
CASSFASQRQETQYF TRBJ2-5 TRBV19
CARSATQDRAHEQFF TRBJ2-1 TRBV5-3
CASNVGQNNSPLHF TRBJ1-6 TRBV5-1